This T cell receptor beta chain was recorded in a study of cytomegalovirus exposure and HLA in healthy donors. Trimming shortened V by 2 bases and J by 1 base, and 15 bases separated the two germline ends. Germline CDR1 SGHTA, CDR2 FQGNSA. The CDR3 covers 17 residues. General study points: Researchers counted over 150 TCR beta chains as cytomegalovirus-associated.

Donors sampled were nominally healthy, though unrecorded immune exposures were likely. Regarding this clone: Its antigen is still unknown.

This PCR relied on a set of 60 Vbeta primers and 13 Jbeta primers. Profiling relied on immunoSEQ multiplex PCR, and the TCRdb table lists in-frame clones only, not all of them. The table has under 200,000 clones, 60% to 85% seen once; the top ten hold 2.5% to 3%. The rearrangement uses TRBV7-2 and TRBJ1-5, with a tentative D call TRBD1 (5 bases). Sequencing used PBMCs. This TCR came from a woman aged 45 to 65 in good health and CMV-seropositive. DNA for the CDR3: TGTGCCAGCAGCTTACGACAGACCCACCCCAGCAATCAGCCCCAGCATTTT. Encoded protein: CASSLRQTHPSNQPQHF.